The 18 T cell receptor beta chains presented below share a single source sample, sequenced in a study of blood T cell repertoires in COVID-19. Libraries were prepared by immunoSEQ multiplex PCR; TCRdb keeps only in-frame clonotypes and omits some of them. Of over 150,000 clones listed, 87% are singletons. The source material was peripheral blood. The receptors originated from a woman aged 18-29 years who had recovered from COVID-19.

The rearrangement uses TRBV18 and TRBJ2-2; 7 nucleotides line up with TRBD1. Losses at the gene ends were 4 bases for V and 1 base for J; bases not matched to a gene: 18. Germline-derived CDR1 and CDR2 are KGHSH and LQKENI. This CDR3 has 20 residues. This chain's CDR3 is CASSLVSGKRGRGNTGELFF. The CDR3, as DNA: TGTGCCAGCTCACTCGTTTCCGGGAAGAGGGGGCGCGGGAACACCGGGGAGCTGTTTTTT.

This chain connects TRBV25-1 to TRBJ1-1, with D tentatively TRBD1 (5 bases). The CDR3 runs 13 residues. Trimming removed 10 bases at V and 2 bases at J, with 14 bases between. From germline, CDR1 is MGHDK and CDR2 SYGVNS. The CDR3 spells CATRGTFNTEAFF. CDR3 DNA sequence: TGTGCCACCCGGGGGACCTTTAACACTGAAGCTTTCTTT.

The chain recombines TRBV10-3 with TRBJ1-1; the match to TRBD1 covers 8 bases. Germline CDR1 ENHRY, CDR2 SYGVKD. V shed 6 bases and J 1 base; nucleotides not matched to a gene: 4. The CDR3 is 14 residues long. The CDR3 DNA reads TGTGCCATCAGGGATACAGGGGGGAACACTGAAGCTTTCTTT. The encoded protein is CAIRDTGGNTEAFF.

Written as DNA, the CDR3 is TGTGCCAGTACCACCGGTGGGACAGCTAACTATGGCTACACCTTC. This sequence encodes CASTTGGTANYGYTF. This chain connects TRBV19 to TRBJ1-2, with 7 bases aligning to TRBD1. V shed 7 bases and J 0 bases; nucleotides not matched to a gene: 8. This CDR3 has 15 residues. CDR1 is LNHDA, CDR2 SQIVND, per germline (reference sequence).

The genes are TRBV5-1 and TRBJ1-3; 12 nucleotides line up with TRBD1. CDR3 size: 16 residues. The V segment lost 0 bases and the J segment 5 bases; nucleotides outside the gene matches: 3. CDR1 is SGHRS, CDR2 YFSETQ, per germline. In DNA, the CDR3 is TGCGCCAGCAGCTTGGCGGGACAGGGGGCGAGAAACACCATATATTTT. Protein: CASSLAGQGARNTIYF.

The V gene is TRBV7-9, the J gene TRBJ1-2; 9 nucleotides agree with TRBD1. CDR3 size: 16 residues. Per germline, CDR1 SEHNR and CDR2 FQNEAQ (reference sequence). V gave up 1 base and J gave up 6 bases; unmatched junction bases: 9. The CDR3 nucleotides read TGTGCCAGCAGCTTAGGCCTCCTTACAGGGGGCAATGGCTACACCTTC. Amino acids: CASSLGLLTGGNGYTF.

The gene calls are TRBV5-1 and TRBJ1-4, with 8 bases that match TRBD1. Looked up from germline, CDR1 is SGHRS and CDR2 is YFSETQ. The CDR3 loop spans 16 amino acids. The V gene end was trimmed by 4 bases and the J gene end by 8 bases; junction bases not matched to a gene: 13. The CDR3 is CASSPTPGGLEEKLFF. CDR3 DNA sequence: TGCGCCAGCAGCCCCACCCCAGGGGGCCTTGAGGAAAAACTGTTTTTT.

The chain carries TRBV15 and TRBJ2-3; TRBD2 aligns across 9 bases. V lost 0 bases, J lost 3 bases, and 7 bases stayed unmatched. This CDR3 contains 17 residues. Germline CDR1 is LNHNV and CDR2 is YYDKDF (reference sequence). The CDR3 nucleotides read TGTGCCACCAGCAGAGACCGGGCGGGGGGGCGAACAGATACGCAGTATTTT. Its protein is CATSRDRAGGRTDTQYF.

The rearrangement links TRBV18 to TRBJ1-2, with 9 bases identical to TRBD1. Per the germline V gene, CDR1 is KGHSH and CDR2 is LQKENI. The CDR3 length is 14 residues. V lost 8 bases, J lost 6 bases, and 10 bases stayed unmatched. The CDR3 loop is CASSLVRQGDGYTF. DNA for the CDR3: TGTGCCAGCAGCCTCGTAAGACAGGGGGATGGCTACACCTTC.

This CDR3 is CASSSPSGGRYEQYF. CDR3 bases: TGTGCCAGCAGTTCCCCTAGCGGGGGGCGCTACGAGCAGTACTTC. This sequence joins TRBV6-2 or TRBV6-3 and TRBJ2-7; TRBD2 agrees at 11 bases. The germline V gene has CDR1 MNHEY and CDR2 SVGEGT. V lost 4 bases, J lost 3 bases, and 5 bases stayed unmatched. This CDR3 is built from 15 residues.

This clone has just one count. The chain joins TRBV5-6 to TRBJ1-6, with TRBD1 matching over 12 bases. The J segment lost 9 bases and the V segment lost 5 bases, leaving 12 bases of the junction unmatched. Germline V CDR1 and CDR2: SGHDT, YYEEEE. The CDR3 totals 17 residues. As DNA, the CDR3 is TGTGCCAGCAGAGTTCCGGGACAGGGGGCGAAAACTTCACCCCTCCACTTT. Translating it yields CASRVPGQGAKTSPLHF.

V gene TRBV25-1 combines with J gene TRBJ2-3; D is unclear. The germline V and J ends were trimmed by 6 bases and 3 bases, with 4 bases remaining between them. Germline values: CDR1 MGHDK, CDR2 SYGVNS. The CDR3 has 11 residues. The CDR3 nucleotides are TGTGCCAGCAGGAGGACAGATACGCAGTATTTT. It specifies CASRRTDTQYF.

The chain is built from TRBV10-2 and TRBJ1-1; D is unclear. Germline CDR1 reads WSHSY; CDR2 reads SAAADI. Trimming took 6 bases from V and 1 from J, leaving 12 bases between them. The CDR3 loop spans 14 amino acids. CDR3 in DNA: TGCGCCAGCAGGGACTTGAGTCAGAACACTGAAGCTTTCTTT. Amino acids: CASRDLSQNTEAFF.

The J gene is TRBJ2-3, the V gene TRBV5-6, with TRBD1 identical over 8 bases. The CDR3 has 15 residues. Germline V gene lookup returns CDR1 SGHDT and CDR2 YYEEEE. Germline trimming cut 7 bases from V and 2 bases from J; bases unmatched to any gene: 9. CDR3 bases: TGTGCCAGCGGTGACAGGGGACCCGTCACAGATACGCAGTATTTT. This gives the protein CASGDRGPVTDTQYF.

This clone occurred a few times. The CDR3 DNA is TGTGCCAGCAGCCCACTGGGGGGGCCGAACACCGGGGAGCTGTTTTTT. This sequence encodes CASSPLGGPNTGELFF. V usage is TRBV11-2 and J usage is TRBJ2-2; maybe TRBD2 (7 bases). The CDR3 is made up of 16 amino acids. The V gene lost 5 bases and the J gene lost 0 bases, with 13 bases spanning the gap. Germline assignment: CDR1 SGHAT and CDR2 FQNNGV.

V is TRBV3-1 (or the pseudogene TRBV3-2) and J is TRBJ2-3, with 7 bases matching TRBD2. The CDR3 has 16 amino acids. Germline assignment: CDR1 LGHDT and CDR2 YNNKEL (reference sequence). With V trimmed by 4 bases and J by 0 bases, 7 bases remained unmatched. CDR3 sequence reads: CASSPLAETSTDTQYF. CDR3 coding DNA: TGTGCCAGCAGCCCGCTAGCGGAGACTAGCACAGATACGCAGTATTTT.

The chain recombines TRBV20-1 with TRBJ1-2; D remains ambiguous. V lost 6 bases, J lost 2 bases, and 7 bases lay in between. The CDR3 runs to 11 residues. Germline lookup yields CDR1 DFQATT and CDR2 SNEGSKA (reference sequence). CDR3 nucleotide sequence: TGCAGTGCCACATCGAACTATGGCTACACCTTC. Translating it yields CSATSNYGYTF.

The chain links TRBV5-8 to TRBJ2-4; TRBD1 agrees at 7 bases. Germline values: CDR1 SGHTS, CDR2 YDEGEE. The CDR3 is 15 amino acids. V shed 2 bases, J shed 1 base, and the junction held 3 bases outside the gene matches. The CDR3 sequence is CASSFRGLAKNIQYF. CDR3 nucleotides: TGTGCCAGCAGCTTCAGGGGGTTGGCCAAAAACATTCAGTACTTC.